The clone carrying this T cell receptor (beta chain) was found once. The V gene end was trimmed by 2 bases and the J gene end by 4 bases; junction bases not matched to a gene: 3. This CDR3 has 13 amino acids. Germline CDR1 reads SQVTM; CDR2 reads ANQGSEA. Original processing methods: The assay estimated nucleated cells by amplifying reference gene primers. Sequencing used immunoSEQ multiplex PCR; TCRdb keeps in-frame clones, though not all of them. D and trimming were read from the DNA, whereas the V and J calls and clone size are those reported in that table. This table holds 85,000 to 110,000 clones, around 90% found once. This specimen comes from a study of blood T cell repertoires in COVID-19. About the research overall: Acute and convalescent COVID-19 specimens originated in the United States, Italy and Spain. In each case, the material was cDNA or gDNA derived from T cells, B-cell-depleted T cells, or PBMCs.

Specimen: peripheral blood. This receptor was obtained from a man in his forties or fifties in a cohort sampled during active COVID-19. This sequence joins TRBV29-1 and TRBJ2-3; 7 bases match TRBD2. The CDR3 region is CSVERGGSDTQYF. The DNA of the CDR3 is TGCAGCGTTGAACGGGGAGGGTCAGATACGCAGTATTTT.